This TCR beta chain was retrieved from a study of OX40 agonist ivuxolimab in advanced cancers. Germline V lookup: CDR1 SEHNR, CDR2 FQNEAQ (reference sequence). Trimming pared 5 bases from V and 5 bases from J, leaving 24 bases between. The CDR3 totals 17 residues. Method: immunoSEQ multiplex PCR; TCRdb's copy keeps in-frame clones and lacks some. The sample contains around 80,000 clones, around 87% of which appear only once. This clonotype was sampled from an adult with an advanced solid tumor such as melanoma, head and neck, liver or kidney cancer. The J gene is TRBJ1-1, the V gene TRBV7-9, with D unresolved. Sequenced here: CD4+ or CD8+ T cells sorted from blood, sampled in a trial of the OX40 agonist ivuxolimab. The CDR3 protein is CASSPPGTGRRRTEAFF. The CDR3 DNA reads as TGTGCCAGCAGCCCACCAGGTACTGGGAGGAGAAGGACTGAAGCTTTCTTT.